This T cell receptor beta chain derives from a study of blood T cell repertoires in COVID-19. Study in general: The cDNA or gDNA used as material had been derived from T cells, B-cell-depleted T cells, or PBMCs.

This study enrolled people aged about 18 to 90 from roughly 24 US geographic areas. Donors of Cohort 3 who recovered were those that had two negative PCRs, clearance, or symptom resolution. In the authors' methods: For nucleated cells, counts were estimated from reference gene primer amplification. Profiled with immunoSEQ multiplex PCR; TCRdb holds only in-frame clones, not every one. V and J calls plus clone size are reproduced from that table; the DNA served to infer D and trimming. Of approximately 320,000 clones in the sample, 87% are singletons; the top ten hold more than 8.5%. This clone was counted a few times. The sequenced sample was PBMCs or T cells enriched from blood (not recorded which). The source is a woman aged 18-30 years who had recovered from COVID-19.

The CDR3 protein is CSASIQAAAKTQYF. Written as DNA, the CDR3 is TGCAGTGCTAGTATCCAGGCAGCCGCCAAGACCCAGTACTTC. J is TRBJ2-5 and V is TRBV20-1; D call uncertain. V lost 3 bases and J lost 6, with 17 bases in between. CDR1 is DFQATT and CDR2 is SNEGSKA in the germline V gene (reference sequence). The CDR3 loop spans 14 amino acids.